The rows below give T cell receptor beta chains drawn from one sample of a study of beta chain features in type 1 diabetes. Sequenced by immunoSEQ multiplex PCR; TCRdb stores in-frame clones only, minus some. The sample has about 240,000 clones, more than 11% seen once; the top ten hold almost 0.02%. Sequencing was performed on naive CD4+ T cells from blood. These receptors were collected from a man aged 25 to 45 with type 1 diabetes. Each CDR3 is given with its conserved first and last residue. D genes are given only for firm matches. A row's size may be missing; if present it is once, few, many or a size class.

clone size	D gene	V gene	J gene	CDR3 protein	CDR3 DNA
.	TRBD1	TRBV29-1	TRBJ1-1	CAGGPEDGAFF	TGCGCAGGGGGGCCGGAGGATGGAGCTTTCTTT
.	.	TRBV7-2	TRBJ1-5	CASSLAGSLNQPQHF	TGTGCCAGCAGCTTAGCTGGCAGTCTCAATCAGCCCCAGCATTTT
.	.	TRBV10-3	TRBJ1-3	CAISRQEGNTIYF	TGTGCCATCAGCCGACAGGAAGGAAACACCATATATTTT
few	TRBD2	TRBV19	TRBJ2-2	CASRLAGETGELFF	TGTGCCAGTAGACTAGCGGGGGAGACCGGGGAGCTGTTTTTT
few	.	TRBV5-8	TRBJ1-6	CASSLSGSSYNSPLHF	TGTGCCAGCAGCTTGTCCGGGAGCTCCTATAATTCACCCCTCCACTTT
.	.	TRBV23-1	TRBJ2-2	CASSHFCGTDWTGELFF	TGCGCCAGCAGCCACTTCTGCGGGACAGATTGGACCGGGGAGCTGTTTTTT
.	.	TRBV6-6	TRBJ1-5	CASILQDQPQHF	TGTGCCAGCATCCTACAGGATCAGCCCCAGCATTTT
.	TRBD2	TRBV5-4	TRBJ2-7	CASSFGTSGSSNYEQYF	TGTGCCAGCAGCTTTGGGACTAGCGGGAGTTCTAACTACGAGCAGTACTTC
few	TRBD1	TRBV6-1	TRBJ2-7	CASSVQQGPPYEQYF	TGTGCCAGCAGTGTCCAACAGGGGCCCCCCTACGAGCAGTACTTC
.	.	TRBV4-1	TRBJ1-2	CASSHKGLGYGYTF	TGCGCCAGCAGCCATAAGGGGCTCGGCTATGGCTACACCTTC
.	.	TRBV7-9	TRBJ1-1	CASSPTGRQTEAFF	TGTGCCAGCAGCCCTACAGGGAGACAAACTGAAGCTTTCTTT
.	TRBD1	TRBV7-6	TRBJ1-4	CASSSDGQVANEKLFF	TGTGCCAGCAGCTCAGACGGACAGGTAGCTAATGAAAAACTGTTTTTT
few	.	TRBV28	TRBJ1-5	CASSLPVGQPQHF	TGTGCCAGCAGTTTGCCAGTTGGCCAGCCCCAGCATTTT
.	TRBD1	TRBV7-8	TRBJ1-1	CASSLEQGSTEAFF	TGTGCCAGCAGCTTAGAACAGGGGAGCACTGAAGCTTTCTTT
few	.	TRBV30	TRBJ1-1	CAWSPRGIRGTEAFF	TGTGCCTGGAGTCCGAGAGGGATCCGGGGGACTGAAGCTTTCTTT
few	TRBD1	TRBV2	TRBJ1-6	CASSELDRGLSPLHF	TGTGCCAGCAGTGAACTCGACAGGGGGCTCTCACCCCTCCACTTT
.	TRBD1	TRBV5-4	TRBJ1-1	CASSPPGQGGTMNTEAFF	TGTGCCAGCAGCCCGCCGGGACAGGGAGGGACTATGAACACTGAAGCTTTCTTT
.	.	TRBV2	TRBJ1-1	CASGGRGTEAFF	TGTGCCAGCGGTGGGCGAGGGACTGAAGCTTTCTTT
.	.	TRBV2	TRBJ2-1	CASSFQGSSYNEQFF	TGTGCCAGCAGTTTCCAGGGGAGCTCCTACAATGAGCAGTTCTTC
few	.	TRBV2	TRBJ2-7	CASSNYEQYF	TGTGCCAGCAGCAATTACGAGCAGTACTTC
.	TRBD1	TRBV19	TRBJ1-5	CASSFPGQGQPQHF	TGTGCCAGTAGTTTCCCGGGACAGGGCCAGCCCCAGCATTTT
.	.	TRBV11-2	TRBJ2-7	CASRRREQYF	TGTGCCTCGCGGCGGAGGGAGCAGTACTTC
.	.	TRBV7-8	TRBJ2-3	CASSREDTQYF	TGTGCCAGCAGTCGGGAGGATACGCAGTATTTT
.	TRBD1	TRBV5-8	TRBJ2-2	CASTRGDRANGELFF	TGTGCCAGCACCCGTGGGGACAGGGCGAACGGGGAGCTGTTTTTT
few	.	TRBV30	TRBJ2-5	CAWSVSGGFGGTQYF	TGTGCCTGGAGTGTGTCTGGGGGCTTTGGAGGGACCCAGTACTTC
.	.	TRBV11-2	TRBJ1-1	CASSRRVNTEAFF	TGTGCCAGCAGTAGGAGGGTGAACACTGAAGCTTTCTTT
.	.	TRBV29-1	TRBJ2-3	CSVDGQGGDTDTQYF	TGCAGCGTGGACGGACAGGGAGGGGACACAGATACGCAGTATTTT
few	TRBD1	TRBV27	TRBJ2-5	CASRPPGTGGQETQYF	TGTGCCAGCAGACCGCCTGGGACAGGGGGCCAAGAGACCCAGTACTTC
.	.	TRBV4-2	TRBJ1-1	CASSQGRNTEAFF	TGTGCCAGCAGCCAAGGCAGGAACACTGAAGCTTTCTTT
few	TRBD1	TRBV5-1	TRBJ2-3	CASSWDRGTDTQYF	TGCGCCAGCAGCTGGGACAGGGGGACAGATACGCAGTATTTT
few	.	TRBV14	TRBJ1-1	CASSQGGQGNTEAFF	TGTGCCAGCAGCCAAGGGGGGCAGGGGAACACTGAAGCTTTCTTT
.	.	TRBV7-9	TRBJ2-7	CASSLGGPSGEQYF	TGTGCCAGCAGCTTGGGGGGGCCCAGCGGCGAGCAGTACTTC
.	.	TRBV5-1	TRBJ2-7	CASSLGQGMDEQYF	TGCGCCAGCAGCTTGGGGCAGGGGATGGACGAGCAGTACTTC
.	.	TRBV10-2	TRBJ2-7	CASSVQGSSYDQYF	TGCGCCAGCAGTGTACAGGGAAGCTCCTACGACCAGTACTTC
few	TRBD2	TRBV6-1	TRBJ2-7	CASGSGNYEQYF	TGTGCCAGCGGGAGCGGGAACTACGAGCAGTACTTC
.	.	TRBV29-1	TRBJ2-3	CSVDPVTDTQYF	TGCAGCGTTGACCCAGTTACAGATACGCAGTATTTT
.	TRBD1	TRBV5-1	TRBJ2-1	CASSSGQGAYNEQFF	TGCGCCAGCAGTTCGGGACAGGGGGCTTACAATGAGCAGTTCTTC
.	TRBD1	TRBV29-1	TRBJ1-1	CSGDRGMGTEAFF	TGCAGCGGGGACAGGGGAATGGGGACTGAAGCTTTCTTT
few	TRBD1	TRBV30	TRBJ1-2	CAGQGQGNYGYTF	TGTGCCGGCCAGGGACAGGGAAACTATGGCTACACCTTC
few	TRBD1	TRBV6-5	TRBJ1-1	CASSNTPQGAEAFF	TGTGCCAGCAGTAACACCCCACAGGGGGCTGAAGCTTTCTTT
few	.	TRBV5-1	TRBJ1-5	CASSEGSEGQPQHF	TGCGCCAGCAGCGAGGGTTCGGAGGGTCAGCCCCAGCATTTT
.	.	TRBV5-4	TRBJ1-2	CASSWTGYYGYTF	TGTGCCAGCAGCTGGACGGGGTACTATGGCTACACCTTC